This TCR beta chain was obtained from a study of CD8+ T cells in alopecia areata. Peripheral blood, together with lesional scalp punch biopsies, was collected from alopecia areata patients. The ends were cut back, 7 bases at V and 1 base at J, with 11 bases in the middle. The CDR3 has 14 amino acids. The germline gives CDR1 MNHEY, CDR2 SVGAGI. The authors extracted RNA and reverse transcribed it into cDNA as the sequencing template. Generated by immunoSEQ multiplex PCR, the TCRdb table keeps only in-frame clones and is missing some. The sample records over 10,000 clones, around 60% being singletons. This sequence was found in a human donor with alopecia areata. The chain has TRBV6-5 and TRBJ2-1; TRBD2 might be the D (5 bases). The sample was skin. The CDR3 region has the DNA TGTGCCAGCACTCGGGGATCTTCCTACAATGAGCAGTTCTTC. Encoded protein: CASTRGSSYNEQFF.